This T cell receptor (beta chain) appears in the sequencing data of a study of T cells after somatic rescue of genetic block (dated by TCRdb to 2019 to 2021). Regarding the study in general: What the study looked at was long-term robustness, specifically in a T-cell system that came about through somatic rescue of a genetic block in T-cell development.

The CDR3 starts with the cysteine, ends with the phenylalanine, and has 22 residues. Kept here is only the CDR3 DNA, which spans 66 bases and is read in frame from base 1. Looking up the germline V gene yields CDR1 SNHLY and CDR2 FYNNEI. Compared with germline, V lacks 0 bases and J lacks 0 bases; bases without a gene match: 17. The library was built by means of the immunoSEQ multiplex PCR assay. This is the immuneACCESS table as TCRdb keeps it, with only in-frame sequences that have V and J called. A part of the clones is gone; compared with another copy, unresolved V genes explain less than half, and the rest is unexplained. A total of 14,000 to 15,000 clones appear in this sample, 72% of them only once. Together, the top ten hold around 14% of the sample. Regarding this clone: Its antigen specificity is not known. The record has no base qualities; no much larger clone is one base away.

The chain uses TRBV2 and TRBJ2-3, with 11 bases in between that match TRBD2. This TCR derives from a boy aged 5-17 years. Input material: peripheral blood mononuclear cells (PBMCs). The nucleotide sequence is given as TGTGCCAGCAGTGAAGCGCTTATCGGAGCCTTGGGGACTAGCGGTAGCACAGATACGCAGTATTTT. It translates as CASSEALIGALGTSGSTDTQYF.